The rows below give T cell receptor beta chains drawn from one sample of a study of blood T cell repertoires in COVID-19. Clones were sequenced by immunoSEQ multiplex PCR, and TCRdb holds only the in-frame ones, with some missing. This sample has some 70,000 clones; 80% to 90% occur once, and the top ten carry over 1.1%. The sequencing input was peripheral blood. The source is a woman aged 60-75 years with acute or convalescent COVID-19. Each CDR3 is given with its conserved first and last residue. The order of the fields is clone size, D gene, J gene, CDR3 length, V gene, CDR3 protein, CDR3 DNA. A D gene is named only where the DNA matches it firmly. Clone sizes are given selectively: once, few, many, or a class where the clone is expanded.

clone size: -; D gene: TRBD2; J gene: TRBJ2-3; CDR3 length: 15; V gene: TRBV7-3; CDR3 protein: CASSLTSGSTDTQYF; CDR3 DNA: TGTGCCAGCAGCTTAACTAGCGGGAGCACAGATACGCAGTATTTT
clone size: -; D gene: -; J gene: TRBJ1-3; CDR3 length: 15; V gene: TRBV15; CDR3 protein: CATSRDRGSGNTIYF; CDR3 DNA: TGTGCCACCAGCAGAGACAGGGGCTCTGGAAACACCATATATTTT
clone size: once; D gene: TRBD1; J gene: TRBJ1-1; CDR3 length: 14; V gene: TRBV29-1; CDR3 protein: CSGVMTGRGTEAFF; CDR3 DNA: TGCAGCGGGGTAATGACAGGGCGGGGCACTGAAGCTTTCTTT
clone size: -; D gene: -; J gene: TRBJ1-5; CDR3 length: 16; V gene: TRBV19; CDR3 protein: CASSTSGTLSSQPQHF; CDR3 DNA: TGTGCCAGTAGTACGTCAGGGACTCTATCAAGTCAGCCCCAGCATTTT
clone size: few; D gene: -; J gene: TRBJ2-3; CDR3 length: 14; V gene: TRBV2; CDR3 protein: CASSDGLLTDTQYF; CDR3 DNA: TGTGCCAGCAGTGATGGACTACTCACAGATACGCAGTATTTT
clone size: once; D gene: TRBD1; J gene: TRBJ2-7; CDR3 length: 15; V gene: TRBV7-9; CDR3 protein: CASSPRGGLYPEQYF; CDR3 DNA: TGTGCCAGCAGCCCGCGAGGGGGCCTCTACCCCGAGCAGTACTTC
clone size: -; D gene: TRBD2; J gene: TRBJ2-1; CDR3 length: 14; V gene: TRBV5-1; CDR3 protein: CASGSGETYNEQFF; CDR3 DNA: TGCGCCAGCGGGAGCGGGGAGACCTACAATGAGCAGTTCTTC
clone size: -; D gene: -; J gene: TRBJ1-6; CDR3 length: 14; V gene: TRBV20-1; CDR3 protein: CSASMGASDSPLHF; CDR3 DNA: TGCAGTGCTAGTATGGGAGCTAGCGATTCACCCCTCCACTTT
clone size: -; D gene: TRBD1; J gene: TRBJ1-4; CDR3 length: 14; V gene: TRBV27; CDR3 protein: CASSATGRGEKLFF; CDR3 DNA: TGTGCCAGCAGTGCGACAGGGAGAGGTGAAAAACTGTTTTTT
clone size: -; D gene: -; J gene: TRBJ1-2; CDR3 length: 14; V gene: TRBV5-5; CDR3 protein: CASSLVGVGYGYTF; CDR3 DNA: TGTGCCAGCAGCTTGGTAGGGGTGGGCTATGGCTACACCTTC
clone size: -; D gene: TRBD2; J gene: TRBJ2-2; CDR3 length: 17; V gene: TRBV19; CDR3 protein: CASSIEVAGGLAGELFF; CDR3 DNA: TGTGCCAGTAGTATCGAAGTAGCGGGAGGTTTGGCCGGGGAGCTGTTTTTT
clone size: -; D gene: TRBD1; J gene: TRBJ1-1; CDR3 length: 16; V gene: TRBV13; CDR3 protein: CASSLRTGLMNTEAFF; CDR3 DNA: TGTGCCAGCAGCCTCCGGACAGGGCTCATGAACACTGAAGCTTTCTTT
clone size: few; D gene: -; J gene: TRBJ2-2; CDR3 length: 15; V gene: TRBV5-4; CDR3 protein: CASSFLAPNTGELFF; CDR3 DNA: TGTGCCAGCAGCTTCCTAGCGCCGAACACCGGGGAGCTGTTTTTT
clone size: -; D gene: -; J gene: TRBJ1-3; CDR3 length: 16; V gene: TRBV4-1; CDR3 protein: CASSQVTRSSGNTIYF; CDR3 DNA: TGCGCCAGCAGCCAAGTCACGCGGAGCTCTGGAAACACCATATATTTT
clone size: -; D gene: -; J gene: TRBJ1-1; CDR3 length: 14; V gene: TRBV30; CDR3 protein: CAWRTEVSNTEAFF; CDR3 DNA: TGTGCCTGGAGGACGGAGGTATCGAACACTGAAGCTTTCTTT
clone size: -; D gene: -; J gene: TRBJ1-2; CDR3 length: 15; V gene: TRBV28; CDR3 protein: CASSQPGGGRYGYTF; CDR3 DNA: TGTGCCAGCAGTCAACCGGGGGGGGGACGGTATGGCTACACCTTC
clone size: -; D gene: -; J gene: TRBJ2-2; CDR3 length: 13; V gene: TRBV24-1; CDR3 protein: CATSDWRAGELFF; CDR3 DNA: TGTGCCACCAGTGACTGGAGGGCCGGGGAGCTGTTTTTT
clone size: -; D gene: TRBD1; J gene: TRBJ1-1; CDR3 length: 14; V gene: TRBV4-1; CDR3 protein: CASSGGQGQKAAFF; CDR3 DNA: TGCGCCAGCAGCGGGGGACAGGGACAGAAGGCAGCTTTCTTT
clone size: -; D gene: -; J gene: TRBJ1-2; CDR3 length: 15; V gene: TRBV28; CDR3 protein: CASSQHNGGDYGYTF; CDR3 DNA: TGTGCCAGCAGTCAGCACAATGGGGGCGACTATGGCTACACCTTC
clone size: -; D gene: -; J gene: TRBJ1-3; CDR3 length: 12; V gene: TRBV14; CDR3 protein: CASQGSGNTIYF; CDR3 DNA: TGTGCCAGTCAGGGTTCTGGAAACACCATATATTTT
clone size: -; D gene: TRBD1; J gene: TRBJ1-2; CDR3 length: 14; V gene: TRBV28; CDR3 protein: CASSLLGTGYGYTF; CDR3 DNA: TGTGCCAGCAGTTTACTAGGGACAGGATATGGCTACACCTTC
clone size: -; D gene: -; J gene: TRBJ2-7; CDR3 length: 13; V gene: TRBV2; CDR3 protein: CASSPQESYEQYF; CDR3 DNA: TGTGCCAGCAGTCCCCAGGAATCCTACGAGCAGTACTTC